One sample yielded the 22 T cell receptor beta chains listed below, sequenced in a study of T cells in Graves' hyperthyroidism and ophthalmopathy. It was RNA transcripts that yielded the amplified TCR beta CDR3 regions. The HTBI primer set drove a first-round RT-PCR of the TCR CDR3. One entry per CDR3 protein, called by TCRdb with MiXCR from the multiplex PCR reads. The table includes hundreds of thousands of distinct CDR3 sequences, about 45% detected once. The material sequenced was peripheral blood or thyroid tissue (not recorded which). Receptor source: an adult man with Graves' disease, either hyperthyroidism or ophthalmopathy (not recorded which).

This clonotype was found once. The chain carries TRBV20-1 and TRBJ2-5, with TRBD2 matching 8 bases. Germline CDR1 is DFQATT and CDR2 is SNEGSKA (reference sequence). The CDR3 is 15 residues long. With 3 bases clipped from V and 3 bases from J, the junction kept 9 bases outside the gene matches. Written as DNA, the CDR3 is TGCAGTGCTAGCCCTACGCTAGCGGGCAAAGAGACCCAGTACTTC. Translated: CSASPTLAGKETQYF.

The V gene is TRBV25-1, the J gene TRBJ1-6; TRBD1 matches 10 bases. There are 15 residues in the CDR3. Trimming removed 6 bases from V and 10 bases from J; junction bases left unmatched: 9. Germline CDR1 reads MGHDK; CDR2 reads SYGVNS. CDR3 sequence: CASSQAGTGESPLHF. The CDR3 DNA is TGTGCCAGCAGCCAAGCAGGGACAGGGGAATCACCCCTCCACTTT.

The chain uses TRBV9 and TRBJ2-3, with D tentatively TRBD1 (6 bases). The CDR3 spans 15 residues. Deletions cut 5 bases from V and 2 bases from J, with 15 bases between. Germline values: CDR1 SGDLS, CDR2 YYNGEE. Here the CDR3 DNA reads TGTGCCAGCAGTCAACAGGGATGGGACACAGATACGCAGTATTTT. This translates into CASSQQGWDTDTQYF.

This clonotype was detected a few times. One junction end does not reproduce the germline sequence, and a read error may be involved. The V and J genes are TRBV7-2 and TRBJ1-5, with a tentative D call TRBD1 (6 bases). The CDR3 consists of 15 residues. Germline loops: CDR1 SGHTA, CDR2 FQGNSA. This CDR3 is CASSQGQGMGQPQHF. CDR3 nucleotides: TGCGCCAGCAGCCAAGGGCAGGGGATGGGACAGCCCCAGCATTTT.

This clonotype was counted between two and nine times. The rearrangement joins TRBV6-5 to TRBJ1-5; D call uncertain. CDR3 length: 15 residues. Germline V gene sequence: CDR1 MNHEY, CDR2 SVGAGI. Trimming pared 5 bases from V and 0 bases from J, leaving 11 bases between. The CDR3 nucleotides read TGTGCCAGCAGTGAAGCCCAATATAGCAATCAGCCCCAGCATTTT. Translating it yields CASSEAQYSNQPQHF.

This clonotype turned up a few times. The chain couples TRBV7-9 to TRBJ2-7; D is ambiguous. The CDR3 covers 14 residues. The V and J ends lost 5 bases and 2 bases respectively, with 13 bases between them. Germline V gene data show CDR1 as SEHNR and CDR2 as FQNEAQ (reference sequence). CDR3 sequence (DNA): TGTGCCAGCAGCCCCAAGACACTTACCTACGAGCAGTACTTC. Protein sequence: CASSPKTLTYEQYF.

The chain joins TRBV7-9 to TRBJ1-1, with unresolved D. V dropped 5 bases and J dropped 1 base, with 14 bases sitting between them. CDR3 length: 15 residues. The germline CDR1 and CDR2 sequences are SEHNR and FQNEAQ (reference sequence). The CDR3 protein is CASSPRAQTNTEAFF. CDR3 in DNA: TGTGCCAGCAGCCCCCGCGCGCAGACGAACACTGAAGCTTTCTTT.

The V gene is TRBV12-3 or TRBV12-4, the J gene TRBJ1-3, with 7 bases fitting TRBD1. The V and J ends lost 2 bases and 8 bases, in that order; junction bases with no gene match: 6. There are 14 residues in the CDR3. In nucleotides, the CDR3 is TGTGCCAGCAGTTTATACAGGGGCGCAGACACCATATATTTT. This gives the protein CASSLYRGADTIYF.

The genes are TRBV10-3 and TRBJ1-2, with a weak D call TRBD1 (6 bases). In germline, CDR1 is ENHRY, CDR2 SYGVKD. CDR3 length: 13 amino acids. Trimming took 10 bases from V and 4 from J, leaving 16 bases between them. The CDR3 region has the DNA TGTGCCAGCAGCCAAACAGGGTTCTATGGCTACACCTTC. This translates into CASSQTGFYGYTF.

Regarding this clonotype: It is likely a read error, because the conserved phenylalanine at the end of the CDR3 is missing. J is TRBJ2-2 and V is TRBV24-1, with 9 nucleotides matching TRBD2. The germline CDR1 and CDR2 sequences are KGHDR and SFDVKD. CDR3 length: 17 residues. The J segment lost 3 bases and the V segment lost 3 bases, leaving 7 bases of the junction unmatched. The CDR3 region has the DNA TGTGCCACCAGTGATCCTACTAGCGGGCGTCACACCGGGGAGCTGTTTTCT. It translates to CATSDPTSGRHTGELFS.

The chain couples TRBV29-1 to TRBJ1-2, with 9 positions matching TRBD1. The CDR3 loop spans 11 amino acids. Germline CDR1 reads SQVTM; CDR2 reads ANQGSEA. Trimming at V came to 7 bases and at J to 5 bases, leaving 2 bases not matched to a gene. In nucleotides, the CDR3 is TGCAGCGGGACAGGGGTTTATGGCTACACCTTC. Its protein product is CSGTGVYGYTF.

The chain employs TRBV2 and TRBJ1-1; D call uncertain. The CDR3 is 15 residues long. Germline CDR1 reads SNHLY; CDR2 reads FYNNEI. Trimming left V 5 bases short and J 1 base short, with 14 bases between. CDR3 coding DNA: TGTGCCAGCAGTCTCCTACCATCAGGGAACACTGAAGCTTTCTTT. This sequence encodes CASSLLPSGNTEAFF.

Ten or more counts support this clonotype. This chain links TRBV7-2 with TRBJ1-2, with D unclear. V was clipped by 1 base and J by 6 bases, with 9 bases between them. The length of the CDR3 is 13 residues. Looked up from germline, CDR1 is SGHTA and CDR2 is FQGNSA. CDR3 protein: CASSLGYRDGYTF. The CDR3 region has the DNA TGTGCCAGCAGCTTAGGTTACAGAGATGGCTACACCTTC.

This clonotype was counted a few times. The chain recombines TRBV7-2 with TRBJ1-4; TRBD1 matches at 8 bases. The CDR3 loop spans 16 amino acids. With 1 base clipped from V and 6 bases from J, the junction kept 7 bases outside the gene matches. From germline, CDR1 is SGHTA and CDR2 FQGNSA. The CDR3 reads CASSLDSAGGHEKLFF. Here the CDR3 DNA reads TGTGCCAGCAGCTTAGATTCGGCAGGGGGCCATGAAAAACTGTTTTTT.

The rearrangement links TRBV6-1 to TRBJ2-7, with TRBD2 identical over 16 bases. Per germline, CDR1 MNHNS and CDR2 SASEGT. This CDR3 region has 15 residues. The ends lost 5 bases at V and 5 bases at J; junction bases unmatched: 3. The CDR3 region has the DNA TGTGCCAGCAGTCAGGGACTAGCGGGAGGGCACGAGCAGTACTTC. This sequence encodes CASSQGLAGGHEQYF.

This chain links TRBV7-2 with TRBJ1-1; 11 bases match TRBD1. J was trimmed by 3 bases and V by 4 bases; bases with no gene match: 4. The V gene's germline CDR1 is SGHTA and CDR2 FQGNSA. CDR3 length: 15 amino acids. This chain's CDR3 is CASSSWTGGHTEAFF. Here the CDR3 DNA reads TGTGCCAGCAGCTCGTGGACAGGGGGCCACACTGAAGCTTTCTTT.

The chain uses TRBV20-1 and TRBJ2-6; TRBD1 matches at 9 bases. The J segment lost 2 bases and the V segment lost 1 base, leaving 3 bases of the junction unmatched. The CDR3 consists of 16 residues. Germline assignment: CDR1 DFQATT and CDR2 SNEGSKA (reference sequence). The CDR3 sequence: CSARATGGAGANVLTF. The CDR3 nucleotides read TGCAGTGCTAGAGCGACAGGGGGGGCTGGGGCCAACGTCCTGACTTTC.

This clonotype showed up just a few times. The chain joins TRBV2 to TRBJ1-2; TRBD1 aligns across 7 bases. With 8 bases clipped from V and 4 bases from J, the junction kept 7 bases outside the gene matches. Germline V gene sequence: CDR1 SNHLY, CDR2 FYNNEI. The CDR3 runs 13 residues. In nucleotides, the CDR3 is TGTGCCAGCCAATCGGGACAGTCCTATGGCTACACCTTC. This sequence encodes CASQSGQSYGYTF.

The rearrangement links TRBV2 to TRBJ1-3; the D is unclear. Germline V lookup: CDR1 SNHLY, CDR2 FYNNEI. This CDR3 region has 14 residues. V lost 6 bases, J lost 4 bases, and 13 bases lay in between. The chain's CDR3 is CASSRQGEGNTIYF. The CDR3, as DNA: TGTGCCAGCAGCCGACAAGGTGAAGGAAACACCATATATTTT.

This chain joins TRBV29-1 and TRBJ1-2, with a possible D match to TRBD1 (6 bases). The CDR3 covers 14 residues. Germline V lookup: CDR1 SQVTM, CDR2 ANQGSEA. V gave up 1 base and J gave up 8 bases, with 17 bases separating them. Here the CDR3 reads CSVEGQDRFSGYTF. The CDR3 DNA sequence: TGCAGCGTTGAAGGTCAAGACAGGTTTTCAGGCTACACCTTC. The variable domain in full, completed from reference TRBV29-1 and TRBJ1-2, reads SAVISQKPSRDICQRGTSLTIQCQVDSQVTMMFWYRQQPGQSLTLIATANQGSEATYESGFVIDKFPISRPNLTFSTLTVSNMSPEDSSIYLCSVEGQDRFSGYTFGSGTRLTVV.

The rearrangement links TRBV20-1 to TRBJ2-7; tentatively, D is TRBD2 (7 bases). Per the germline V gene, CDR1 is DFQATT and CDR2 is SNEGSKA (reference sequence). With 0 bases removed from V and 4 bases from J, the gap between germline ends came to 16 bases. The CDR3 length is 15 residues. CDR3 sequence: CSARDRGAGNYEQYF. The DNA for the CDR3 is TGCAGTGCTAGAGATCGGGGGGCAGGGAATTACGAGCAGTACTTC.

In its sample, this clonotype was seen once. The chain recombines TRBV2 with TRBJ2-3, with 11 bases that match TRBD2. V gave up 6 bases and J gave up 0 bases; unmatched junction bases: 11. CDR3 length equals 18 residues. Germline assignment: CDR1 SNHLY and CDR2 FYNNEI. CDR3 loop: CASRNGLAGRSSTDTQYF. The CDR3 DNA sequence: TGTGCCAGCAGAAACGGACTAGCGGGTAGATCTAGCACAGATACGCAGTATTTT.